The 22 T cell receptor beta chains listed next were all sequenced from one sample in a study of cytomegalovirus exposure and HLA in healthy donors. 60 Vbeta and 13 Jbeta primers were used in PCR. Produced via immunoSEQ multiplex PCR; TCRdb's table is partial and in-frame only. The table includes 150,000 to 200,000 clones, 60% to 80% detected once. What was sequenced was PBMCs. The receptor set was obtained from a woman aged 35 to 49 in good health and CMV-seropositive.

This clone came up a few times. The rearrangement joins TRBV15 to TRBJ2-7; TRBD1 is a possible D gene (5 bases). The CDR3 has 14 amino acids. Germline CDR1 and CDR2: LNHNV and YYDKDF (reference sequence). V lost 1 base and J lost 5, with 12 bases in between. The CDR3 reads CATSRARGAHEQYF. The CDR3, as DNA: TGTGCCACCAGCAGAGCGCGTGGGGCCCACGAGCAGTACTTC.

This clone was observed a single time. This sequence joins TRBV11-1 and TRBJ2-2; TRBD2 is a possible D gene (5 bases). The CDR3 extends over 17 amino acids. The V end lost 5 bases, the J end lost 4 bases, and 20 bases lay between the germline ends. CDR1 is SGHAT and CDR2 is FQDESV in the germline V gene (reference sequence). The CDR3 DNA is TGTGCCAGCAGCCCACTTCTGCCGGCTCGGGGCACCGGGGAGCTGTTTTTT. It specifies CASSPLLPARGTGELFF.

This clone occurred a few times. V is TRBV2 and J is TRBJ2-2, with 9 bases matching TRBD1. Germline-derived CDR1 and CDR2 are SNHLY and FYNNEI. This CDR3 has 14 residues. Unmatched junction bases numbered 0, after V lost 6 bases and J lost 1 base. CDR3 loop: CASRDRGNTGELFF. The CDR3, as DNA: TGTGCCAGCAGGGACAGGGGGAACACCGGGGAGCTGTTTTTT.

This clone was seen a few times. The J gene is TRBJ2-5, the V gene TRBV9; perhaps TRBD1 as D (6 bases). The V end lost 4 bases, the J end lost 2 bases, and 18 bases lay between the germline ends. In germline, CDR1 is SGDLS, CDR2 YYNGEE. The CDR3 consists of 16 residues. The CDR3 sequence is CASSLSLQGAQETQYF. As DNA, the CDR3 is TGTGCCAGCAGCCTCTCCCTACAGGGCGCACAAGAGACCCAGTACTTC.

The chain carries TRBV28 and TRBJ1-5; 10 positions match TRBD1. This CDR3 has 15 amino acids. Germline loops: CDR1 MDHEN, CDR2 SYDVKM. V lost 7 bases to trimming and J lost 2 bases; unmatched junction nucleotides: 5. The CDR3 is CASTAGTGGNQPQHF. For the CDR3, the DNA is TGTGCCAGCACCGCCGGGACAGGGGGCAATCAGCCCCAGCATTTT.

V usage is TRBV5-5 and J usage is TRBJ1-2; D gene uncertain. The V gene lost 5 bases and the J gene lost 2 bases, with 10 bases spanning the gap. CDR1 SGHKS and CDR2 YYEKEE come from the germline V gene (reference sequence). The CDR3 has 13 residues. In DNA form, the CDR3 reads TGTGCCAGCAGTTTGACACCAAACTATGGCTACACCTTC. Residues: CASSLTPNYGYTF.

As DNA, the CDR3 is TGTGCCAGTAGTATAGGGGCGAGAGAGCAGTACTTC. It codes for CASSIGAREQYF. The chain couples TRBV19 to TRBJ2-7; no firm D call. CDR3 length: 12 residues. Germline loops: CDR1 LNHDA, CDR2 SQIVND (reference sequence). The V and J ends lost 1 base and 7 bases respectively, with 8 bases between them.

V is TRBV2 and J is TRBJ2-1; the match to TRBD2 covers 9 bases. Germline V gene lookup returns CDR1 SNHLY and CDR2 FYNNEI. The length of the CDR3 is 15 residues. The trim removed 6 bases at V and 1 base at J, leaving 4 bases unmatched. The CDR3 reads CASRELAGSYNEQFF. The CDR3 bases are TGTGCCAGCAGGGAGCTAGCGGGGTCCTACAATGAGCAGTTCTTC.

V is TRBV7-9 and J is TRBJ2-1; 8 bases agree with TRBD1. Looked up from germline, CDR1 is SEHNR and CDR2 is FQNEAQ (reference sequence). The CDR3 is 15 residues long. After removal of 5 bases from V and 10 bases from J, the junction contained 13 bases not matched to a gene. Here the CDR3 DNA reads TGTGCCAGCAGCCCTAGCCGCGGACAGGGCTCGGAGCAGTTCTTC. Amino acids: CASSPSRGQGSEQFF.

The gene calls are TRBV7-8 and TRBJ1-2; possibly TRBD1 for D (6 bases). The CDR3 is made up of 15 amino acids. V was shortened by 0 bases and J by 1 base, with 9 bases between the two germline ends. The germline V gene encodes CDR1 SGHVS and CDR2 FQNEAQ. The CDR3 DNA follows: TGTGCCAGCAGCTTAGCTGGGGGCGGTAACTATGGCTACACCTTC. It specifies CASSLAGGGNYGYTF.

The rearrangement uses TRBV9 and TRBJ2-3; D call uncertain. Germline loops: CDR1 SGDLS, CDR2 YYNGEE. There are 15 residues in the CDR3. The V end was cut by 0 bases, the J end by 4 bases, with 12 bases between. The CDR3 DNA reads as TGTGCCAGCAGCGTAGGGGCGTCCCGTCCAGATACGCAGTATTTT. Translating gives CASSVGASRPDTQYF.

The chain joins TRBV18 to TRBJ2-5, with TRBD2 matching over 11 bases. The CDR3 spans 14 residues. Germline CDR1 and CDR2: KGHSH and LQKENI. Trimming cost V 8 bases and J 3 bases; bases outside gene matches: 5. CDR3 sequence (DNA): TGTGCCAGCGCCGAGGGACTAGCGGAAGAGACCCAGTACTTC. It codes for CASAEGLAEETQYF.

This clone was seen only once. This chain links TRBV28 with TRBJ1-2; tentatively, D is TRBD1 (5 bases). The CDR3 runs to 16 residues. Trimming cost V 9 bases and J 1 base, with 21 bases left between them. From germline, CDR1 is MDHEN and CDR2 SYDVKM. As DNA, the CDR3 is TGTGCCAGTTACGGCCTTGGTGGAGGGGTTAACTATGGCTACACCTTC. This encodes CASYGLGGGVNYGYTF.

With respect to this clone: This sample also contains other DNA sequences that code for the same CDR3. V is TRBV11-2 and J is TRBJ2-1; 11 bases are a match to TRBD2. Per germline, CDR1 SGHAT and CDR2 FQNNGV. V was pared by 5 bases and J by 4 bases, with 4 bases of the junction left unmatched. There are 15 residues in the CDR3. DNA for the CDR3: TGTGCCAGCAGCCCGGGGACTAGCGGTTACAATGAGCAGTTCTTC. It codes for CASSPGTSGYNEQFF.

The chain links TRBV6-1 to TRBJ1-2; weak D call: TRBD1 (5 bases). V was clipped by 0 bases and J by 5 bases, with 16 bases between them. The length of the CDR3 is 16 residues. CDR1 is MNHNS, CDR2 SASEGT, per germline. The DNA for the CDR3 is TGTGCCAGCAGTGAAGCGCGGCCAGGGCCGAGGTATGGCTACACCTTC. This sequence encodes CASSEARPGPRYGYTF.

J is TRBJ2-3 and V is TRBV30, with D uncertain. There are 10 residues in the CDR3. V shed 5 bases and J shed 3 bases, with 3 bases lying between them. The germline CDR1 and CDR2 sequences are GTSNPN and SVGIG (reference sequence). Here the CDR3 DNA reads TGTGCCTGGGAGACAGATACGCAGTATTTT. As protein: CAWETDTQYF.

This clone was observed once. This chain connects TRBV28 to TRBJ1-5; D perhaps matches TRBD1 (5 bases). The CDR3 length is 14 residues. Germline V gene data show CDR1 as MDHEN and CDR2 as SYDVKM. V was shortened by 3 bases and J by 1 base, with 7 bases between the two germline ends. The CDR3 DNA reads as TGTGCCAGCAGTTTTGCAGGGAGCAATCAGCCCCAGCATTTT. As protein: CASSFAGSNQPQHF.

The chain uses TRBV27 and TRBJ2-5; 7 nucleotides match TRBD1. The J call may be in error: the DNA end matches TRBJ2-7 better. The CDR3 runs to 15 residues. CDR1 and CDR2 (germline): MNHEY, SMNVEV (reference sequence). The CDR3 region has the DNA TGTGCCAGCAGACCTACAGGGGCCATCTCCTACGAGCAGTACTTC. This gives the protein CASRPTGAISYEQYF.

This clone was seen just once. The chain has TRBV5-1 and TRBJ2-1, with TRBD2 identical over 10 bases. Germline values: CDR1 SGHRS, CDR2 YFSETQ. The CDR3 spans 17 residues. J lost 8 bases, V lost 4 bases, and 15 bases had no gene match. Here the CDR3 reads CASSLAQAGGPGDEQFF. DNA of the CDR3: TGCGCCAGCAGCCTGGCCCAAGCGGGAGGGCCCGGGGATGAGCAGTTCTTC.

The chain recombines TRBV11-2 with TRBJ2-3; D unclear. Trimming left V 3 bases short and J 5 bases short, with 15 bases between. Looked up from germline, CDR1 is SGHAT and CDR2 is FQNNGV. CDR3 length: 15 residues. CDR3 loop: CASSLLGGMIDTQYF. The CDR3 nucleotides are TGTGCCAGCAGCTTGTTAGGCGGAATGATAGATACGCAGTATTTT. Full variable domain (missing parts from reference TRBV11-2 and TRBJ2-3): EAGVAQSPRYKIIEKRQSVAFWCNPISGHATLYWYQQILGQGPKLLIQFQNNGVVDDSQLPKDRFSAERLKGVDSTLKIQPAKLEDSAVYLCASSLLGGMIDTQYFGPGTRLTVL.

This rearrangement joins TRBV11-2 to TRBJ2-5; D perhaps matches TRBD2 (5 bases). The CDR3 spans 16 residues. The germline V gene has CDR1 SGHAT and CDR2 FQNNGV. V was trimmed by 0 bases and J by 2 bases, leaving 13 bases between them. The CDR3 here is CASSLDLVTGQETQYF. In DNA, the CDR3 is TGTGCCAGCAGCTTAGATCTAGTCACGGGACAAGAGACCCAGTACTTC.

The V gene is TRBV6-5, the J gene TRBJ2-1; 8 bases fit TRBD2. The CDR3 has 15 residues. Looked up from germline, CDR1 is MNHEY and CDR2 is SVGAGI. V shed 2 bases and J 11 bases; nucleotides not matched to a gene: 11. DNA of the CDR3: TGTGCCAGCAGTTACACCCACGGTAGCGGGATCAAGCAGTTCTTC. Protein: CASSYTHGSGIKQFF.